Listed below are T cell receptor beta chains from one sample, sequenced in a study of cytomegalovirus exposure and HLA in healthy donors. Sequenced by immunoSEQ multiplex PCR; TCRdb stores in-frame clones only, minus some. There are approximately 170,000 clones in the sample; over 65% occur only once, and less than 3% lies in the top ten. Sequenced sample: PBMCs. All receptors come from a woman in her thirties or forties in good health and CMV-seropositive. Each CDR3 is given with its conserved first and last residue.

j_call: TRBJ1-4; v_call: TRBV16; cdr3_aa: CASSPVTREKLFF
j_call: TRBJ2-3; v_call: TRBV7-2; cdr3_aa: CASSLDRIGTDTQYF
j_call: TRBJ1-1; v_call: TRBV11-3; cdr3_aa: CASSFGPDTEAFF
j_call: TRBJ2-7; v_call: TRBV6-5; cdr3_aa: CASSYSLAGPYEQYF
j_call: TRBJ2-1; v_call: TRBV4-3; cdr3_aa: CASSQLIAGVHNEQFF
j_call: TRBJ2-1; v_call: TRBV6-5; cdr3_aa: CASKEGGSDEQFF
j_call: TRBJ2-3; v_call: TRBV4-3; cdr3_aa: CASSPRGRTDTQYF
j_call: TRBJ2-2; v_call: TRBV4-2; cdr3_aa: CASSLSPTGSTGELFF
j_call: TRBJ2-3; v_call: TRBV13; cdr3_aa: CASSHFGSVRVDTQYF
j_call: TRBJ2-5; v_call: TRBV7-2; cdr3_aa: CASSLASGTQGGETQYF
j_call: TRBJ1-1; v_call: TRBV7-2; cdr3_aa: CASSQSTGQTEAFF
j_call: TRBJ1-2; v_call: TRBV7-8; cdr3_aa: CASSLEDRGGYYGYTF
j_call: TRBJ2-2; v_call: TRBV7-7; cdr3_aa: CASSLALGANTGELFF